This TCR beta chain was retrieved from a study of T cell responses to AZD1222 COVID-19 vaccine (dated by TCRdb to the early 2020s). With respect to the entire study: A total of about 230 trial participants underwent TCR sequencing, of whom around 200 received two doses of AZD1222 and some 25 received two doses of the MenACWY control vaccine. Trial participants were enrolled by age into subgroups of 18-55, 56-69 and 70-plus years, and around 150, 29 and 61 TCR-sequenced participants, respectively, were included in these subgroups. Overall study results and their limits: In the small 56-69-year group, the increase in depth fell short of significance, most likely because of low power. Reportedly, close to half of the unique spike-specific TCRs recognized epitopes lying outside the regions that are mutated in the B.1.351 and B.1.1.7 variants. Conclusions about previously exposed vaccinees were limited because only six AZD1222 recipients were SARS-CoV-2 seropositive at baseline. Because no day 14 peak-response samples were available, repertoires were characterized only after the peak T cell response. Participants were mostly white British and included more females than males, and it was suggested by the authors that clonal diversity may have been underestimated. After two AZD1222 doses, spike-specific TCR breadth and depth were significantly higher than at day 0 and than in MenACWY recipients. Vaccine-associated CD4 TCRs spanned the whole spike protein, with dominant responses in regions 160-218 and 743-854.

According to the study, the label for this sample's time point signals: about 28 days (+/-7) after the second vaccine dose. AZD1222 recipients with second doses at about 4 weeks or about 12 weeks were pooled, because spike-specific TCR depth and breadth did not differ between schedules. Vaccinee samples came from UK trials COV001 and COV002, including a single-blind randomized controlled phase 2/3 trial of AZD1222 (ChAdOx1 nCoV-19) in healthy adults. For TCRbeta chain sequencing, PBMC samples from trial participants were taken at day 0 and at day 28 after the second dose. The CDR3 regions of human TCRbeta chains were analyzed by immunosequencing. In the paper's pipeline: TCRs in the repertoires were compared against a reference library of SARS-CoV-2-specific TCRs that had been generated with the MIRA antigen-specificity platform. Breadth was defined as the fraction of unique TCRs that were SARS-CoV-2-associated, and depth was defined as the fraction of total T cells that were SARS-CoV-2-associated. Each spike-specific TCR was assigned to its reactive spike region and to a CD4 or CD8 class using the MIRA data. Log10-transformed breadth and depth values were compared by one-way ANOVA with Sidak's multiple comparisons tests. Not all clones reach the TCRdb copy of this immuneACCESS table, which keeps in-frame sequences only. Checked studies attribute under half of the gap to unresolved V genes and leave the rest unexplained. Clone size and V and J calls were adopted from that table, with D and trimming inferred from the DNA. The sample profile shows tens of thousands of clones; roughly 89% of them were found once. Jointly, the top ten make up approximately 2.5% of the sample.

Including the terminal cysteine and phenylalanine, the CDR3 comprises 13 residues. Only the CDR3 DNA is retained, 39 bases long and in frame from the first base. The germline V gene (reference sequence) supplies CDR1 LGHDT and CDR2 YNNKEL. V loses 4 bases of germline sequence and J loses 5 bases, and the interval between the two ends is 8 bases. About this clone: Its antigen has not been determined. Base qualities are not at hand, and no much larger clone is one base apart.

The starting material was peripheral blood, obtained 28 days after the second AZD1222 dose. The TCR sequence derives from an adult who received the AZD1222 COVID-19 vaccine. The rearranged segments are TRBV3-1 (or the pseudogene TRBV3-2) and TRBJ2-2, with the D segment identity uncertain. The DNA sequence reads TGTGCCAGCAGCCTAGGCAGGACCGGGGAGCTGTTTTTT. It codes for CASSLGRTGELFF.